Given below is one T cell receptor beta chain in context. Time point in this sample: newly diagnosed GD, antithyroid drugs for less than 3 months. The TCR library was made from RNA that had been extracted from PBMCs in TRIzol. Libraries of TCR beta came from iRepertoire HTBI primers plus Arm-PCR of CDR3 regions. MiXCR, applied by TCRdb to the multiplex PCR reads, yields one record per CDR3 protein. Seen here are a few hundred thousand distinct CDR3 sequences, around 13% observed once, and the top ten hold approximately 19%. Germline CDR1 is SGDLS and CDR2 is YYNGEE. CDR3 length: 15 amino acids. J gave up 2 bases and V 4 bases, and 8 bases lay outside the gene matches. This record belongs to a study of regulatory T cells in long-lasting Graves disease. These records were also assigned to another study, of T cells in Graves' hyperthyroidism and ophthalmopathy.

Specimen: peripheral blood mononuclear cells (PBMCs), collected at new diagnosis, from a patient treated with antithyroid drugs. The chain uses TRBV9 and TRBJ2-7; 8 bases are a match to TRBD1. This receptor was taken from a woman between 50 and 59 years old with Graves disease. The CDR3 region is CASSPRTGTPYEQYF. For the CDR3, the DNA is TGTGCCAGCAGCCCTAGGACAGGGACTCCCTACGAGCAGTACTTC.